One and the same sample provided the 10 T cell receptor beta chains below, sequenced in a study of shared T cell receptors in the human thymus. Generated by immunoSEQ multiplex PCR, the TCRdb table keeps only in-frame clones and is missing some. The table has a few hundred thousand clones, 85% to 95% seen once; the top ten hold roughly 0.02%. Sequencing used thymocytes. These receptors all stem from a human donor.

The chain employs TRBV28 and TRBJ2-2; D perhaps matches TRBD1 (5 bases). This CDR3 has 15 amino acids. Trimming removed 4 bases from V and 6 bases from J, with 15 bases in between. Germline V lookup: CDR1 MDHEN, CDR2 SYDVKM. The CDR3 DNA reads as TGTGCCAGCAGTTCCCTCCGGGTGACAGCCGGGGAGCTGTTTTTT. As protein: CASSSLRVTAGELFF.

V gene TRBV5-1 combines with J gene TRBJ1-4; a possible D gene is TRBD1 (6 bases). The CDR3 is made up of 17 amino acids. With 3 bases removed from V and 0 bases from J, the gap between germline ends came to 15 bases. Germline V gene lookup returns CDR1 SGHRS and CDR2 YFSETQ. CDR3 region: CASSWSRTVTTNEKLFF. The CDR3 DNA reads as TGCGCCAGCAGCTGGTCCCGGACAGTAACAACTAATGAAAAACTGTTTTTT. Supplemented by reference TRBV5-1 and TRBJ1-4, the full variable domain reads KAGVTQTPRYLIKTRGQQVTLSCSPISGHRSVSWYQQTPGQGLQFLFEYFSETQRNKGNFPGRFSGRQFSNSRSEMNVSTLELGDSALYLCASSWSRTVTTNEKLFFGSGTQLSVL.

This chain connects TRBV20-1 to TRBJ2-5, with D hard to call. The germline V and J ends were trimmed by 6 bases and 5 bases, with 10 bases remaining between them. CDR3 size: 11 residues. Germline V gives CDR1 DFQATT, CDR2 SNEGSKA (reference sequence). The CDR3 here is CSARPGETQYF. Written as DNA, the CDR3 is TGCAGTGCCAGACCCGGGGAGACCCAGTACTTC.

The chain uses TRBV28 and TRBJ2-5; 8 bases line up with TRBD2. CDR3 length equals 15 residues. The ends lost 11 bases at V and 5 bases at J; junction bases unmatched: 16. Germline loops: CDR1 MDHEN, CDR2 SYDVKM. This CDR3 reads CAANGGRRREETQYF. CDR3 coding DNA: TGTGCCGCGAATGGCGGGAGGCGTCGTGAGGAGACCCAGTACTTC.

This clone showed up just a few times. The chain couples TRBV11-2 to TRBJ2-7, with 8 bases identical to TRBD2. J lost 3 bases, V lost 2 bases, and 9 bases had no gene match. The CDR3 spans 16 residues. In germline, CDR1 is SGHAT, CDR2 FQNNGV. CDR3 in DNA: TGTGCCAGCAGCTTATCAACTAGCGGCGGACTCTACGAGCAGTACTTC. It translates to CASSLSTSGGLYEQYF. The full variable domain, completed using reference TRBV11-2 and TRBJ2-7, is EAGVAQSPRYKIIEKRQSVAFWCNPISGHATLYWYQQILGQGPKLLIQFQNNGVVDDSQLPKDRFSAERLKGVDSTLKIQPAKLEDSAVYLCASSLSTSGGLYEQYFGPGTRLTVT.

CDR3 protein: CASSFGTVKPSPNTEAFF. The CDR3 nucleotides read TGTGCCAGCAGTTTTGGGACAGTCAAACCTTCTCCGAACACTGAAGCTTTCTTT. The chain combines TRBV28 with TRBJ1-1; TRBD1 agrees at 7 bases. Trimming at V came to 3 bases and at J to 1 base, leaving 14 bases not matched to a gene. Germline values: CDR1 MDHEN, CDR2 SYDVKM. The CDR3 length is 18 residues.

The chain carries TRBV18 and TRBJ2-3; D gene unclear. The CDR3 is 13 residues long. Looked up from germline, CDR1 is KGHSH and CDR2 is LQKENI. The V gene lost 0 bases and the J gene lost 7 bases, with 8 bases spanning the gap. The CDR3: CASSPPILYTQYF. The CDR3 bases are TGTGCCAGCTCACCACCGATCTTATATACGCAGTATTTT.

The genes are TRBV28 and TRBJ2-4; possibly TRBD1 for D (6 bases). Trimming left V 7 bases short and J 1 base short, with 17 bases between. The CDR3 has 16 residues. CDR1 MDHEN and CDR2 SYDVKM come from the germline V gene. The CDR3 region is CASTPASDRAKNIQYF. In DNA, the CDR3 is TGTGCCAGCACTCCTGCCTCAGACAGGGCCAAAAACATTCAGTACTTC.

The chain employs TRBV10-3 and TRBJ1-2; TRBD1 might be the D (6 bases). CDR1 and CDR2 from the germline V gene are ENHRY and SYGVKD. V was shortened by 4 bases and J by 5 bases, with 20 bases between the two germline ends. CDR3 length: 16 residues. The CDR3 sequence is CAISAMDGGHWYGYTF. The CDR3 bases are TGTGCCATCAGTGCCATGGACGGGGGGCACTGGTATGGCTACACCTTC.

This chain uses TRBV28 with TRBJ2-3; tentative D call: TRBD2 (6 bases). Germline lookup yields CDR1 MDHEN and CDR2 SYDVKM. The V end was cut by 5 bases, the J end by 6 bases, with 21 bases between. The CDR3 length is 16 residues. The CDR3 coding sequence is TGTGCCAGCAGTACCTGCGGGACGGCCCCGGCGGATACGCAGTATTTT. Protein product: CASSTCGTAPADTQYF.